Below, 19 T cell receptor beta chains from the same sample are listed, as sequenced in a study of T cells in women clearing cervical HPV infection. This table comes from immunoSEQ multiplex PCR, and its TCRdb copy is limited to in-frame clones, with some not included. The table for this sample gives nearly 20,000 clones. The sequencing input was blood buffy coat. All receptors come from a woman between 18 and 70 years old with a cervical HPV16 infection that either progressed to CIN3+ or cleared (not recorded which).

In regard to this clone: Sequencing ends 3 residues short of the CDR3 end; the germline J gene provides the rest. This chain uses TRBV29-1 with TRBJ2-1; 8 bases are a match to TRBD1. This CDR3 is built from 13 residues. CDR1 and CDR2 (germline): SQVTM, ANQGSEA. With 4 bases clipped from V and 3 bases from J, the junction kept 2 bases outside the gene matches. This CDR3 is CSVVQGGYNEQFF. CDR3 bases read: TGCAGCGTTGTACAGGGGGGCTACAATGAG.

As regards this clone: The read finishes 3 residues shy of the CDR3 end, and the germline J gene is used to complete it. The V call is TRBV19, the J call TRBJ2-1, with TRBD2 matching over 10 bases. Trimming took 9 bases from V and 4 from J; bases not matched to a gene: 15. Germline V CDR1 and CDR2: LNHDA, SQIVND (reference sequence). The CDR3 has 17 amino acids. The CDR3 is CASRAGLAGALYNEQFF. CDR3 bases read: TGTGCCAGCCGGGCGGGGCTAGCGGGGGCTTTATACAATGAG.

Remarks on this clone: One end of the junction varies from germline; a read error may be responsible. The CDR3 is cut off 3 residues early in the read; its end comes from the germline J gene. This chain connects TRBV7-7 to TRBJ2-5; 8 bases agree with TRBD1. The germline CDR1 and CDR2 sequences are SSHAT and FNYEAQ (reference sequence). The CDR3 totals 14 residues. The DNA read from the CDR3 is TGTGCTAGCAGCTTAGCAGGGGGCGAAGAGACC. Translated: CASSLAGGEET. The CDR3, in full, reads CASSLAGGEETQYF.

Note on this clone: The read ends 3 residues before the CDR3 terminus; that terminus is restored from the germline J gene. The V and J genes are TRBV23-1 and TRBJ2-1, with D hard to call. TRBV23-1 is filed as an ORF, its function uncertain. V gave up 2 bases and J gave up 9 bases, with 26 bases separating them. The CDR3 is 18 amino acids. The CDR3 region is CASSQLPNGKHTETEQFF. CDR3 bases read: TGCGCCAGCAGTCAACTTCCGAACGGAAAACATACAGAAACTGAG.

Worth noting for this clone: The CDR3 goes on 3 residues after the read ends, and that part is filled in from the germline J gene. The chain carries TRBV20-1 and TRBJ2-2; D assignment may be TRBD1 or TRBD2 (5 bases each). V lost 7 bases to trimming and J lost 0 bases, with 6 bases between them. Per the germline V gene, CDR1 is DFQATT and CDR2 is SNEGSKA (reference sequence). CDR3 length: 12 residues. The CDR3 protein is CSGGANTGELFF. Incomplete CDR3 DNA: TGCAGTGGAGGGGCGAACACCGGGGAG.

Comment on this clone: The sequence runs out 3 residues before the end of the CDR3; the remainder is reconstructed from the germline J gene. The chain is built from TRBV6-1 and TRBJ2-7; the match to TRBD2 covers 14 bases. V dropped 2 bases and J dropped 3; count of bases not matched to a gene: 3. Germline-derived CDR1 and CDR2 are MNHNS and SASEGT. The CDR3 is made up of 16 amino acids. The CDR3 loop is CASSEHGTSGGYEQYF. CDR3 DNA (partial): TGTGCCAGCAGTGAACACGGGACTAGCGGGGGCTACGAG.

As regards this clone: The observed sequence ends 3 residues before the CDR3 terminus, with the missing tail filled in from the germline J gene. V is TRBV7-2 and J is TRBJ2-7; D possibly corresponds to TRBD2 (5 bases). V gave up 5 bases and J gave up 3 bases, with 11 bases separating them. Germline values: CDR1 SGHTA, CDR2 FQGNSA. The CDR3 loop spans 13 amino acids. Partial CDR3 DNA: TGTGCCAGCAGCCCCGGGGAGTTCTACGAG. It encodes CASSPGEFYE. Given in full, the CDR3 is CASSPGEFYEQYF.

Concerning this clone itself: The missing CDR3 end, 3 residues past where the read stops, is filled in from the germline J gene. The gene calls are TRBV2 and TRBJ1-4; D gene unclear. Trimming left V 7 bases short and J 0 bases short, with 9 bases between. CDR3 length equals 14 residues. Germline V gene sequence: CDR1 SNHLY, CDR2 FYNNEI. This CDR3 is CASIKGSTNEKLFF. CDR3 DNA, as far as it was read: TGTGCCAGCATAAAAGGGTCAACTAATGAAAAA.

This clone is called medium-sized based on its frequency. From the germline J gene comes the end of the CDR3, since the read stops 3 residues before it. This sequence joins TRBV29-1 and TRBJ1-1; 11 bases line up with TRBD1. Germline-derived CDR1 and CDR2 are SQVTM and ANQGSEA. This CDR3 comprises 15 residues. V gave up 5 bases and J gave up 2 bases; unmatched junction bases: 7. The CDR3 sequence: CSVTGQGAGNTEAFF. The sequenced part of the CDR3 DNA is TGCAGCGTTACCGGACAGGGGGCAGGAAACACTGAA. Full variable domain (rest looked up from reference TRBV29-1 and TRBJ1-1): SAVISQKPSRDICQRGTSLTIQCQVDSQVTMMFWYRQQPGQSLTLIATANQGSEATYESGFVIDKFPISRPNLTFSTLTVSNMSPEDSSIYLCSVTGQGAGNTEAFFGQGTRLTVV.

A note on this clone: The DNA ends 3 residues before the CDR3 does, and the rest of the CDR3 is filled in from the germline J gene. The chain uses TRBV20-1 and TRBJ1-3, with D possibly TRBD1 on 6 matching bases. This CDR3 is built from 16 residues. Between the trimmed V and J ends, which lost 0 bases and 0 bases, there was a span of 12 bases. Germline V gene lookup returns CDR1 DFQATT and CDR2 SNEGSKA (reference sequence). This CDR3 reads CSAREWDTSSGNTIYF. The sequenced CDR3 bases are TGCAGTGCTAGAGAATGGGACACAAGCTCTGGAAACACC.

Details on this clone: The missing CDR3 end, 3 residues past where the read stops, is filled in from the germline J gene. This chain links TRBV7-6 with TRBJ2-5, with TRBD1 identical over 8 bases. The V gene end was trimmed by 5 bases and the J gene end by 3 bases; junction bases not matched to a gene: 8. The CDR3 runs to 15 residues. The germline gives CDR1 SGHVS, CDR2 FNYEAQ. CDR3 DNA, as far as it was read: TGTGCCAGCAGCCCGACAGGGGAATACAAAGAGACC. Its translation: CASSPTGEYKET. The complete CDR3 reads CASSPTGEYKETQYF.

In the case of this clone: The read comes to an end 3 residues before the CDR3 does, leaving the germline J gene to fill in the end. The chain links TRBV20-1 to TRBJ1-5, with D unresolved. Trimming pared 0 bases from V and 0 bases from J, leaving 15 bases between. CDR3 size: 17 residues. Germline V gives CDR1 DFQATT, CDR2 SNEGSKA (reference sequence). The sequenced CDR3 bases are TGCAGTGCTAGAGATCTGGGCAGGATATATAGCAATCAGCCC. This translates into CSARDLGRIYSNQP. The complete CDR3 protein is CSARDLGRIYSNQPQHF.

As to this clone: Sequence at one end of the junction differs from germline and may be a read error. The CDR3 is cut off 3 residues early in the read; its end comes from the germline J gene. The rearrangement uses TRBV7-7 and TRBJ2-5, with TRBD2 matching 9 bases. The CDR3 has 18 amino acids. CDR1 and CDR2 (germline): SSHAT, FNYEAQ (reference sequence). The CDR3 is CASSLERSGGGAQETQYF. The covered CDR3 bases are TGTGCTAGCAGCTTAGAACGGAGTGGCGGGGGGGCCCAAGAGACC.

Remarks on this clone: The CDR3 is cut off 3 residues early in the read; its end comes from the germline J gene. The chain couples TRBV30 to TRBJ2-5; 10 bases match TRBD2. With 3 bases clipped from V and 2 bases from J, the junction kept 9 bases outside the gene matches. Looked up from germline, CDR1 is GTSNPN and CDR2 is SVGIG (reference sequence). The CDR3 spans 16 residues. This CDR3 is CAWREGSGGLQETQYF. The sequenced part of the CDR3 DNA is TGTGCCTGGAGAGAAGGTAGCGGGGGGTTACAAGAGACC.

Note on this clone: Coverage ceases 3 residues before the CDR3 finishes, and the germline J gene fills in the end. The chain combines TRBV19 with TRBJ1-2; TRBD1 is a possible D gene (6 bases). Trimming pared 5 bases from V and 2 bases from J, leaving 21 bases between. The CDR3 contains 17 residues. CDR1 is LNHDA, CDR2 SQIVND, per germline (reference sequence). Partial CDR3 DNA: TGTGCCAGTAGTCCCCCGGGCAGGGGCGACTTCAACTATGGC. Its protein product is CASSPPGRGDFNYG. The entire CDR3 sequence reads CASSPPGRGDFNYGYTF.

On this clone itself: The sequence runs out 3 residues before the end of the CDR3; the remainder is reconstructed from the germline J gene. V and J are TRBV19 and TRBJ2-7; unclear D gene. CDR1 LNHDA and CDR2 SQIVND come from the germline V gene (reference sequence). Trimming removed 10 bases at V and 6 bases at J, with 16 bases between. This CDR3 region has 12 residues. CDR3 DNA (partial): TGTGCCACCTCCCCCTTTCCGGGCGAG. Its translation: CATSPFPGE. The full CDR3 is CATSPFPGEQYF. Using reference TRBV19 and TRBJ2-7 for the parts outside the CDR3, the full variable domain is DGGITQSPKYLFRKEGQNVTLSCEQNLNHDAMYWYRQDPGQGLRLIYYSQIVNDFQKGDIAEGYSVSREKKESFPLTVTSAQKNPTAFYLCATSPFPGEQYFGPGTRLTVT.

CDR3 protein: CASSPTGQETQYF. The part of the CDR3 DNA that was read is TGTGCCAGCTCACCCACGGGGCAAGAGACC. J is TRBJ2-5 and V is TRBV18; perhaps TRBD2 as D (5 bases). The read stops 3 residues short of the end of the CDR3; the missing end is completed from the germline J gene. The CDR3 consists of 13 residues. The germline CDR1 and CDR2 sequences are KGHSH and LQKENI. V lost 3 bases and J lost 2, with 7 bases in between.

Details on this clone: The CDR3 end lies 3 residues beyond the end of the read and is filled in from the germline J gene. V and J are TRBV5-1 and TRBJ1-2; tentative D call: TRBD1 (5 bases). The CDR3 has 14 amino acids. CDR1 is SGHRS and CDR2 is YFSETQ in the germline V gene. With 1 base removed from V and 3 bases from J, the gap between germline ends came to 10 bases. The DNA read from the CDR3 is TGCGCCAGCAGCTTGATTCGGGGGGACTATGGC. Translating gives CASSLIRGDYG. The complete CDR3 protein is CASSLIRGDYGYTF.

On this clone: The CDR3 end lies 3 residues beyond the end of the read and is filled in from the germline J gene. This chain links TRBV20-1 with TRBJ1-5; D unclear. V shed 0 bases and J shed 5 bases, with 14 bases lying between them. The CDR3 is 15 amino acids. Germline assignment: CDR1 DFQATT and CDR2 SNEGSKA (reference sequence). The CDR3 is CSARDVGGGYQPQHF. The sequenced CDR3 bases are TGCAGTGCTAGAGATGTCGGAGGAGGGTATCAGCCC.